The 24 T cell receptor beta chains presented below share a single source sample, sequenced in a study of T cells in tuberculosis. Sorting used thawed, overnight-rested PBMC stained with anti-CD3, a viability dye and GMM-loaded CD1B tetramer. The CD1B tetramers carried C32 glucose monomycolate purified from Rhodococcus equi. Profiling relied on immunoSEQ multiplex PCR, and the TCRdb table lists in-frame clones only, not all of them. The table records 85,000 to 100,000 clones, under 95% of them present only once. The sequenced sample consisted of CD1b-GMM tetramer-negative cells sorted from PBMCs. Receptors originate from an adult woman with latent tuberculosis.

The rearrangement uses TRBV18 and TRBJ1-6, with D hard to call. The CDR3 has 16 residues. Per the germline V gene, CDR1 is KGHSH and CDR2 is LQKENI. V was trimmed by 8 bases and J by 3 bases, leaving 17 bases between them. CDR3 bases: TGTGCCAGCGCAGGCGAGCGGAGCCTCTATAATTCACCCCTCCACTTT. Translation gives CASAGERSLYNSPLHF. Full variable domain (remainder filled in from reference TRBV18 and TRBJ1-6): NAGVMQNPRHLVRRRGQEARLRCSPMKGHSHVYWYRQLPEEGLKFMVYLQKENIIDESGMPKERFSAEFPKEGPSILRIQQVVRGDSAAYFCASAGERSLYNSPLHFGNGTRLTVT.

The V and J genes are TRBV7-9 and TRBJ2-1; 8 positions agree with TRBD2. After removal of 4 bases from V and 5 bases from J, the junction contained 7 bases not matched to a gene. Germline V lookup: CDR1 SEHNR, CDR2 FQNEAQ (reference sequence). CDR3 size: 15 residues. CDR3 DNA: TGTGCCAGCAGCTCACGGGGGGGCATAGACAATGAGCAGTTCTTC. Protein sequence: CASSSRGGIDNEQFF.

This chain joins TRBV19 and TRBJ2-7; TRBD1 might be the D (6 bases). Trimming removed 3 bases from V and 7 bases from J, with 13 bases in between. CDR1 is LNHDA and CDR2 is SQIVND in the germline V gene (reference sequence). The CDR3 is 13 amino acids. The CDR3 DNA reads as TGTGCCAGTAGTATTGGGGGCTCAGGTGAGCAGTACTTC. Residues: CASSIGGSGEQYF. The whole variable domain, filled in from reference TRBV19 and TRBJ2-7, reads DGGITQSPKYLFRKEGQNVTLSCEQNLNHDAMYWYRQDPGQGLRLIYYSQIVNDFQKGDIAEGYSVSREKKESFPLTVTSAQKNPTAFYLCASSIGGSGEQYFGPGTRLTVT.

The sample holds one count of this clone. The chain employs TRBV5-1 and TRBJ2-2; TRBD2 might be the D (5 bases). Per germline, CDR1 SGHRS and CDR2 YFSETQ. The CDR3 extends over 15 amino acids. Between the trimmed V and J ends, which lost 0 bases and 3 bases, there was a span of 9 bases. The CDR3 sequence: CASSLGRGYTGELFF. Here the CDR3 DNA reads TGCGCCAGCAGCTTGGGGCGCGGGTACACCGGGGAGCTGTTTTTT.

The J gene is TRBJ1-6, the V gene TRBV10-2; 7 bases are shared with TRBD1. Germline V CDR1 and CDR2: WSHSY, SAAADI. The CDR3 runs 14 residues. Losses at the gene ends were 8 bases for V and 6 bases for J; bases not matched to a gene: 7. CDR3 in amino acids: CASVTGSSNSPLHF. The CDR3 DNA sequence: TGCGCCAGCGTGACAGGGAGCTCTAATTCACCCCTCCACTTT.

CDR3 in amino acids: CASTEGGRRSPLHF. DNA of the CDR3: TGTGCCAGCACCGAGGGAGGCCGGCGGTCACCCCTCCACTTT. The gene calls are TRBV6-1 and TRBJ1-6; no clear D gene. The CDR3 spans 14 residues. The ends were cut back, 7 bases at V and 10 bases at J, with 17 bases in the middle. The germline V gene encodes CDR1 MNHNS and CDR2 SASEGT.

V is TRBV5-6 and J is TRBJ2-7; possible D gene TRBD1, 5 bases. V shed 2 bases and J shed 2 bases, with 14 bases lying between them. This CDR3 comprises 15 residues. Per the germline V gene, CDR1 is SGHDT and CDR2 is YYEEEE. The CDR3 region is CASSFSGSPTYEQYF. The CDR3 DNA follows: TGTGCCAGCAGCTTCTCAGGGTCCCCGACCTACGAGCAGTACTTC.

This sequence joins TRBV28 and TRBJ1-6; TRBD1 agrees at 8 bases. The germline V gene has CDR1 MDHEN and CDR2 SYDVKM. J lost 0 bases, V lost 5 bases, and 9 bases had no gene match. The CDR3 sequence is 18 residues long. In DNA, the CDR3 is TGTGCCAGCAGTCTAAACAGGGGGGCGAGCTCCTATAATTCACCCCTCCACTTT. It specifies CASSLNRGASSYNSPLHF.

This chain connects TRBV19 to TRBJ2-2, with TRBD2 matching over 10 bases. The CDR3 spans 16 residues. V lost 2 bases and J lost 1; bases outside the gene matches: 1. Germline loops: CDR1 LNHDA, CDR2 SQIVND (reference sequence). This CDR3 reads CASSIRLAGNTGELFF. The CDR3 coding sequence is TGTGCCAGTAGTATAAGACTAGCGGGGAACACCGGGGAGCTGTTTTTT. The variable domain in full, with the rest retrieved from reference TRBV19 and TRBJ2-2, is DGGITQSPKYLFRKEGQNVTLSCEQNLNHDAMYWYRQDPGQGLRLIYYSQIVNDFQKGDIAEGYSVSREKKESFPLTVTSAQKNPTAFYLCASSIRLAGNTGELFFGEGSRLTVL.

V is TRBV28 and J is TRBJ2-3, with TRBD2 identical over 7 bases. Trimming cost V 4 bases and J 2 bases; bases outside gene matches: 12. The CDR3 has 17 residues. Germline V gene sequence: CDR1 MDHEN, CDR2 SYDVKM. CDR3: CASSSFGAGVNTDTQYF. The CDR3 coding sequence is TGTGCCAGCAGTTCCTTCGGTGCGGGGGTCAACACAGATACGCAGTATTTT.

This clone was observed a single time. The rearrangement joins TRBV5-6 to TRBJ1-5; TRBD1 might be the D (5 bases). Germline-derived CDR1 and CDR2 are SGHDT and YYEEEE. V was cut by 3 bases and J by 2 bases, with 12 bases left in between. The CDR3 covers 15 residues. The CDR3 DNA follows: TGTGCCAGCAGCTACAGGAACCGGGGCAATCAGCCCCAGCATTTT. This sequence encodes CASSYRNRGNQPQHF.

The rearrangement uses TRBV19 and TRBJ2-5; a possible D gene is TRBD1 (6 bases). V shed 8 bases and J shed 7 bases, with 23 bases lying between them. This CDR3 region has 15 residues. Germline-derived CDR1 and CDR2 are LNHDA and SQIVND (reference sequence). This CDR3 is CASQPTGRRIGTQYF. The CDR3 nucleotides read TGTGCCAGTCAACCGACAGGAAGGAGGATTGGGACCCAGTACTTC.

The chain uses TRBV4-1 and TRBJ1-6; no reliable D call. With 3 bases removed from V and 10 bases from J, the gap between germline ends came to 13 bases. This CDR3 region has 14 residues. The germline V gene has CDR1 MGHRA and CDR2 YSYEKL. CDR3 sequence (DNA): TGCGCCAGCAGCCAGCGGAAGGAGGGATCACCCCTCCACTTT. Translated: CASSQRKEGSPLHF.

The chain carries TRBV29-1 and TRBJ1-1, with D unresolved. Germline V gene data show CDR1 as SQVTM and CDR2 as ANQGSEA. Trimming stripped 7 bases from V and 5 bases from J, with 14 bases between. This CDR3 is built from 12 residues. The DNA for the CDR3 is TGCAGCGCCGGGAGCACGAGGACTGAAGCTTTCTTT. Translating it yields CSAGSTRTEAFF.

Note on this clone: One end of the junction is discordant with germline, which a read error may explain. The rearrangement links TRBV2 to TRBJ2-5; TRBD2 aligns across 9 bases. There are 14 residues in the CDR3. Germline-derived CDR1 and CDR2 are SNHLY and FYNNEI. The CDR3 loop reads CASSEAGGQETQYF. CDR3 nucleotide sequence: TGTGCCAGCAGCGAAGCGGGGGGCCAAGAGACCCAGTACTTC. The complete variable domain, with remaining parts taken from reference TRBV2 and TRBJ2-5, reads EPEVTQTPSHQVTQMGQEVILRCVPISNHLYFYWYRQILGQKVEFLVSFYNNEISEKSEIFDDQFSVERPDGSNFTLKIRSTKLEDSAMYFCASSEAGGQETQYFGPGTRLLVL.

The chain has TRBV4-1 and TRBJ1-6; D unclear. The ends were cut back, 1 base at V and 9 bases at J, with 13 bases in the middle. Germline V gene data show CDR1 as MGHRA and CDR2 as YSYEKL. This CDR3 contains 15 residues. In DNA, the CDR3 is TGCGCCAGCAGCCAAGGTGGGCACGACGGTTCACCCCTCCACTTT. Protein product: CASSQGGHDGSPLHF.

J is TRBJ2-1 and V is TRBV6-1; the match to TRBD1 covers 9 bases. The V segment lost 4 bases and the J segment 12 bases; nucleotides outside the gene matches: 13. The CDR3 has 15 residues. Germline V gives CDR1 MNHNS, CDR2 SASEGT. In DNA form, the CDR3 reads TGTGCCAGCAGTGGGGGACAGGGAAGAGGCAAGGGGCAGTTCTTC. This translates into CASSGGQGRGKGQFF.

This clone has a single count. The V and J genes are TRBV5-4 and TRBJ2-5; 7 nucleotides match TRBD2. This CDR3 has 14 amino acids. Germline CDR1 reads SGHNT; CDR2 reads YYREEE (reference sequence). J gave up 5 bases and V 3 bases, and 7 bases lay outside the gene matches. CDR3 protein: CASSWGGVDETQYF. In DNA, the CDR3 is TGTGCCAGCAGCTGGGGGGGGGTCGACGAGACCCAGTACTTC.

This clone was detected only once. The chain is built from TRBV10-2 and TRBJ2-2, with 11 positions matching TRBD2. V was clipped by 0 bases and J by 4 bases; unmatched bases: 4. The germline CDR1 and CDR2 sequences are WSHSY and SAAADI. This CDR3 has 17 amino acids. The DNA of the CDR3 is TGCGCCAGCAGTGAGTCGGGACTAGCGGAATTCACCGGGGAGCTGTTTTTT. Protein: CASSESGLAEFTGELFF.

The gene calls are TRBV6-1 and TRBJ2-7; 7 bases line up with TRBD1. Trimming removed 8 bases from V and 2 bases from J; junction bases left unmatched: 9. The CDR3 has 14 residues. Germline V lookup: CDR1 MNHNS, CDR2 SASEGT. CDR3 residues: CASGGPTGAYEQYF. In DNA form, the CDR3 reads TGTGCCAGCGGGGGACCCACAGGGGCCTACGAGCAGTACTTC.

The chain uses TRBV5-6 and TRBJ2-1; 11 positions match TRBD2. After removal of 4 bases from V and 4 bases from J, the junction contained 13 bases not matched to a gene. CDR1 is SGHDT, CDR2 YYEEEE, per germline. The CDR3 has 18 amino acids. The CDR3 DNA sequence: TGTGCCAGCAGCGCCGCAATATCTAGCGGGGGGCCGTACAATGAGCAGTTCTTC. This encodes CASSAAISSGGPYNEQFF.

This clone was detected a few times. V usage is TRBV2 and J usage is TRBJ1-6; 7 nucleotides align to TRBD1. Germline V gives CDR1 SNHLY, CDR2 FYNNEI. The CDR3 spans 13 residues. The ends lost 11 bases at V and 10 bases at J; junction bases unmatched: 11. The CDR3 is CAGRQGRESPLHF. The CDR3 bases are TGTGCCGGGAGACAGGGAAGAGAGTCACCCCTCCACTTT.

The rearrangement uses TRBV6-1 and TRBJ1-1; 11 bases are shared with TRBD1. Per the germline V gene, CDR1 is MNHNS and CDR2 is SASEGT. Trimming took 3 bases from V and 5 from J; bases not matched to a gene: 2. The CDR3 has 14 amino acids. CDR3 DNA: TGTGCCAGCAGTGAGGGGACAGGGGGGACTGAAGCTTTCTTT. Translation: CASSEGTGGTEAFF.

The genes are TRBV15 and TRBJ1-3; unclear D gene. Trimming removed 0 bases at V and 1 base at J, with 7 bases between. CDR3 size: 15 residues. Germline CDR1 reads LNHNV; CDR2 reads YYDKDF (reference sequence). CDR3 sequence reads: CATSRDNGSGNTIYF. The CDR3 nucleotides are TGTGCCACCAGCAGAGATAACGGGTCTGGAAACACCATATATTTT. Variable domain in full (rest from reference TRBV15 and TRBJ1-3): DAMVIQNPRYQVTQFGKPVTLSCSQTLNHNVMYWYQQKSSQAPKLLFHYYDKDFNNEADTPDNFQSRRPNTSFCFLDIRSPGLGDTAMYLCATSRDNGSGNTIYFGEGSWLTVV.